This TCR beta chain comes out of a study of Ad26.COV2.S vaccination and SARS-CoV-2 variants. Study at large: The authors gave Ad26.COV2.S intramuscularly, either once or twice 56 days apart.

Profiled with immunoSEQ multiplex PCR; TCRdb holds only in-frame clones, not every one. The sample includes about 350,000 clones, around 89% of them seen just once. V was shortened by 7 bases and J by 6 bases, with 16 bases between the two germline ends. The CDR3 contains 13 residues. Per the germline V gene, CDR1 is SGHRS and CDR2 is YFSETQ. This clone was seen once. Treatment specified: 15 to 20 received Ad26.COV2.S at low or high dose, single or two shots; a few received placebo; per-sample allocation not given. The samples date from day 63 after the first vaccine or placebo injection. This specimen was peripheral blood, taken in a trial of Ad26.COV2.S vaccine versus placebo. The gene calls are TRBV5-1 and TRBJ1-2, with a possible D match to TRBD1 (5 bases). This clonotype was sampled from a person between 18 and 60 years old who received the Ad26.COV2.S COVID-19 vaccine or a placebo. CDR3 sequence reads: CASGERGRDGYTF. The CDR3, as DNA: TGCGCCAGCGGTGAGAGGGGAAGGGATGGCTACACCTTC.